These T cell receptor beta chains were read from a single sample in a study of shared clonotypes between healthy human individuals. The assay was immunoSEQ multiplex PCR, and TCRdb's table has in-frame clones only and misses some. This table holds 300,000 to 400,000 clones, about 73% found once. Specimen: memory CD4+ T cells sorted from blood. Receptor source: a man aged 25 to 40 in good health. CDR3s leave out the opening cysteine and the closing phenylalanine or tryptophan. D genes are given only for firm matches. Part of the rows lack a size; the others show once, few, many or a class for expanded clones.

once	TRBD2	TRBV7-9	ASSSLVAGEYY
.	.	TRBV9	ASSVEARKQY
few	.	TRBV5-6	ASSLGGGYGGYT
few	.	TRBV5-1	ASTDGGLQETQY
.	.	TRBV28	ASNLNLPGLETQY
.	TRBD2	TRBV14	ASSQDQGLAGWWTPETQY
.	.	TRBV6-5	ASSSRQFSGANVLT
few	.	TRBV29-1	SVESEEGVYGYT
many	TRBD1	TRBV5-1	ASSLYRGTGASYNEQF
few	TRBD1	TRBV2	ASTGTGEVGEQY
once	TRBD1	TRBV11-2	ASSLIQGAGNTIY
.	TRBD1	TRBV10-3	AISETRGTGNYEQY
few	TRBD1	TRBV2	ASSSQGSRNTGELF
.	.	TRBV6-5	ASGGANNEQF
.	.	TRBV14	ASSQWGGETQY
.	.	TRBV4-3	ASSQTPINEKLF
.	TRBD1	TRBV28	ASRWGTVTEKLF
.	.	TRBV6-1	ASRETPNTEAF
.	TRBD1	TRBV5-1	ASSLGTGTGDEQY
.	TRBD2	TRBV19	ASSSRTSGYEQY
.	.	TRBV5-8	ASSGPPRDLPSGELF
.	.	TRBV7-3	ASSEGPNQPQH
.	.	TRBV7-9	ASSLARVTGDHQETQY
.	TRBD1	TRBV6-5	ASGRQGHQPQH
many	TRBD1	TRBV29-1	SVGDRGEQY
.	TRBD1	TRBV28	ASSPWTGDMGGANVLT
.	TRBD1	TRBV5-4	ASSLGQGARYEQY
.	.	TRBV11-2	ASSLDGNSNQPQH
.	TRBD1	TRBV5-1	ASSLAQGAQGQY
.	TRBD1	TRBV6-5	ASSKRQGARNEQF
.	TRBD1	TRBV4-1	ASGDRGRANTGELF
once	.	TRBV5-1	ASSYGGSTFMNTEAF
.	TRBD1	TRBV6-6	ASSRDRGSSNEKLF
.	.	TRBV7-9	ASSFNPGRLSSYNEQF
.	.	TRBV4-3	ASSQIRDTYNEQF
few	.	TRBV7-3	ASSLKPGQPQH
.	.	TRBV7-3	ASSLTQSGANVLT
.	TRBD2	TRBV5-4	ASSPSALLAGAFNEQY
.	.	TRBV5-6	ASSLAQGRDTDTQY
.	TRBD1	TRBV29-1	SVVIPGQPQETQY
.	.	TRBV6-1	ASSPSVSNQPQH
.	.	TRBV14	ASQRGLQETQY
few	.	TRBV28	ASGSTTGELF
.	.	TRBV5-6	ASSLVGRYNYGYT
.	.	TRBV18	ASSPDSVQETQY
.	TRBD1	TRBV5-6	ASSLSKRGPYETQY
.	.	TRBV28	ASSFGGVEKLF
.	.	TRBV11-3	ASSETSFDEQY
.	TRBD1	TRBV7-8	ASSQGQGIGYT
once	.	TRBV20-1	SARGTDEQY
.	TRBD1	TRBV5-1	ASSTQGALGEKLF
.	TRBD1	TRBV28	ASRGVTGGGTEAF
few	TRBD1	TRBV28	ASSFPRTGRGTEAF
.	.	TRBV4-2	ASSQDRGQPQH
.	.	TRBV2	ASSEFGLTGNTIY